The 20 T cell receptor beta chains below all came from one sample that was sequenced in a study of cytotoxic CD8 clonotypes in ibrutinib-treated CLL. Libraries were prepared by immunoSEQ multiplex PCR; TCRdb keeps only in-frame clonotypes and omits some of them. This sample has around 310,000 clones, with 80% found just once. The specimen was PBMCs, collected before ibrutinib treatment. Every receptor here comes from a human donor with chronic lymphocytic leukemia.

The CDR3 DNA is TGTGCCAGCAGCAAAAGCGGGATCCCCCCTGACGAGCAGTACTTC. Amino acid sequence: CASSKSGIPPDEQYF. This rearrangement joins TRBV27 to TRBJ2-7; 7 nucleotides line up with TRBD2. V lost 6 bases, J lost 5 bases, and 13 bases stayed unmatched. The CDR3 runs 15 residues. From germline, CDR1 is MNHEY and CDR2 SMNVEV (reference sequence).

J is TRBJ2-1 and V is TRBV7-2, with 10 bases aligning to TRBD2. V lost 6 bases to trimming and J lost 4 bases; unmatched junction nucleotides: 9. Germline V lookup: CDR1 SGHTA, CDR2 FQGNSA. The CDR3 totals 16 residues. In nucleotides, the CDR3 is TGTGCCAGCAGTCCTCCCCGGACTAGCGGTTACAATGAGCAGTTCTTC. Its protein is CASSPPRTSGYNEQFF.

The genes are TRBV9 and TRBJ2-3; D not resolved. Per germline, CDR1 SGDLS and CDR2 YYNGEE. V was clipped by 4 bases and J by 0 bases, with 9 bases between them. The CDR3 loop spans 14 amino acids. The CDR3 coding sequence is TGTGCCAGCAGCCCGGACCGAAGCACAGATACGCAGTATTTT. It encodes CASSPDRSTDTQYF.

The V and J genes are TRBV28 and TRBJ2-5; 7 positions match TRBD2. V was pared by 3 bases and J by 5 bases, with 9 bases of the junction left unmatched. This CDR3 is 15 amino acids long. Germline lookup yields CDR1 MDHEN and CDR2 SYDVKM. CDR3 in DNA: TGTGCCAGCAGTTTTTTGCGGGGGACTTTTGAGACCCAGTACTTC. This encodes CASSFLRGTFETQYF.

The V and J genes are TRBV5-1 and TRBJ1-5; TRBD1 agrees at 8 bases. The CDR3 covers 15 residues. Per germline, CDR1 SGHRS and CDR2 YFSETQ. V dropped 7 bases and J dropped 7; count of bases not matched to a gene: 13. CDR3 residues: CASSPQTGGQQPQHF. CDR3 DNA: TGCGCCAGCTCGCCGCAAACAGGGGGTCAACAGCCCCAGCATTTT.

This sequence joins TRBV27 and TRBJ2-7, with TRBD1 matching over 10 bases. The CDR3 consists of 15 residues. Looked up from germline, CDR1 is MNHEY and CDR2 is SMNVEV (reference sequence). The trim removed 2 bases at V and 4 bases at J, leaving 5 bases unmatched. This chain's CDR3 is CASSLGGQGTYEQYF. As DNA, the CDR3 is TGTGCCAGCAGTTTAGGGGGACAGGGGACGTACGAGCAGTACTTC.

J is TRBJ1-5 and V is TRBV11-2; unclear D gene. Trimming left V 1 base short and J 2 bases short, with 12 bases between. In germline, CDR1 is SGHAT, CDR2 FQNNGV. This CDR3 is built from 16 residues. CDR3 bases: TGTGCCAGCAGCTTAGGCGTGGGATTAGGCAATCAGCCCCAGCATTTT. Its protein product is CASSLGVGLGNQPQHF.

The rearrangement uses TRBV6-5 and TRBJ2-7; D remains unclear. Trimming stripped 6 bases from V and 0 bases from J, with 9 bases between. There are 13 residues in the CDR3. Germline values: CDR1 MNHEY, CDR2 SVGAGI. Written as DNA, the CDR3 is TGTGCCAGCAGCCCCGGAGTCTCCTACGAGCAGTACTTC. Translated: CASSPGVSYEQYF.

The chain has TRBV30 and TRBJ1-1, with 7 bases lining up with TRBD1. Germline-derived CDR1 and CDR2 are GTSNPN and SVGIG (reference sequence). This CDR3 comprises 14 residues. Trimming cost V 8 bases and J 7 bases; bases outside gene matches: 16. For the CDR3, the DNA is TGTGCCGGAAGGGGGCGGTGGATCACTAATGAAGCTTTCTTT. Amino acids: CAGRGRWITNEAFF.

In its sample, this clone was seen a few times. The chain recombines TRBV18 with TRBJ2-5, with D possibly being TRBD1 or TRBD2 (5 bases each). This CDR3 region has 15 residues. Germline assignment: CDR1 KGHSH and CDR2 LQKENI. V was trimmed by 4 bases and J by 0 bases, leaving 12 bases between them. CDR3 sequence reads: CASSLGTEYQETQYF. The CDR3 nucleotides are TGTGCCAGCTCACTCGGGACGGAGTACCAAGAGACCCAGTACTTC.

The chain recombines TRBV25-1 with TRBJ1-5; D uncertain. The germline CDR1 and CDR2 sequences are MGHDK and SYGVNS. The CDR3 runs to 13 residues. With 6 bases removed from V and 4 bases from J, the gap between germline ends came to 10 bases. The CDR3 DNA follows: TGTGCCAGCAGGGGGTCTGTGAATCAGCCCCAGCATTTT. The encoded protein is CASRGSVNQPQHF.

This chain joins TRBV5-1 and TRBJ1-3, with D hard to call. Looked up from germline, CDR1 is SGHRS and CDR2 is YFSETQ. CDR3 length: 11 residues. V dropped 6 bases and J dropped 0 bases, with 1 base sitting between them. The CDR3 coding sequence is TGCGCCAGCACCTCTGGAAACACCATATATTTT. It specifies CASTSGNTIYF.

The V call is TRBV6-6, the J call TRBJ1-1, with D unresolved. Trimming stripped 8 bases from V and 1 base from J, with 5 bases between. From germline, CDR1 is MNHNY and CDR2 SVGAGI (reference sequence). This CDR3 is built from 11 residues. The CDR3, as DNA: TGTGCCAGCTTCGGGAACACTGAAGCTTTCTTT. This translates into CASFGNTEAFF.

The chain uses TRBV7-3 and TRBJ1-1, with TRBD1 identical over 8 bases. The length of the CDR3 is 15 residues. The germline CDR1 and CDR2 sequences are SGHTA and FQGTGA. J gave up 0 bases and V 4 bases, and 4 bases lay outside the gene matches. Written as DNA, the CDR3 is TGTGCCAGCAGCTCGACAGGGGAGGTGAACACTGAAGCTTTCTTT. Protein product: CASSSTGEVNTEAFF.

V is TRBV11-2 and J is TRBJ2-3; no clear D. The ends were cut back, 0 bases at V and 5 bases at J, with 6 bases in the middle. Germline V gives CDR1 SGHAT, CDR2 FQNNGV. The CDR3 consists of 13 residues. The CDR3 region is CASSLDHKDTQYF. The CDR3 DNA follows: TGTGCCAGCAGCTTAGATCATAAAGATACGCAGTATTTT.

This rearrangement joins TRBV6-6 to TRBJ1-4; D is undetermined. The ends were cut back, 6 bases at V and 7 bases at J, with 12 bases in the middle. Germline loops: CDR1 MNHNY, CDR2 SVGAGI (reference sequence). There are 13 residues in the CDR3. The CDR3 region is CASSPTGSEKLFF. Here the CDR3 DNA reads TGTGCCAGCAGCCCCACGGGGAGTGAAAAACTGTTTTTT.

The rearrangement joins TRBV5-1 to TRBJ2-7, with D possibly matching TRBD2 (6 bases). The CDR3 is 15 amino acids. Trimming left V 3 bases short and J 5 bases short, with 18 bases between. Germline V gene sequence: CDR1 SGHRS, CDR2 YFSETQ. Here the CDR3 DNA reads TGCGCCAGCAGCTGGGGGGACTCCGACCAGGACGAGCAGTACTTC. Its protein is CASSWGDSDQDEQYF.

This clone was observed a single time. The chain uses TRBV6-5 and TRBJ1-1, with D unclear. V lost 2 bases and J lost 8, with 15 bases in between. The CDR3 extends over 14 amino acids. In germline, CDR1 is MNHEY, CDR2 SVGAGI. The CDR3 DNA follows: TGTGCCAGCAGTTACCACCTTGGACGGTTAGAAGCTTTCTTT. This gives the protein CASSYHLGRLEAFF.

The chain uses TRBV6-6 and TRBJ2-7, with TRBD1 matching over 8 bases. The CDR3 spans 15 residues. V dropped 7 bases and J dropped 1; count of bases not matched to a gene: 9. Looked up from germline, CDR1 is MNHNY and CDR2 is SVGAGI (reference sequence). Here the CDR3 reads CASKTGTGVSYEQYF. Here the CDR3 DNA reads TGTGCCAGCAAGACCGGGACAGGAGTTTCCTACGAGCAGTACTTC.

The rearrangement joins TRBV5-1 to TRBJ1-2, with D possibly being TRBD1 (5 bases). This CDR3 has 15 residues. The V end was cut by 2 bases, the J end by 5 bases, with 16 bases between. Germline V gene sequence: CDR1 SGHRS, CDR2 YFSETQ. CDR3 coding DNA: TGCGCCAGCAGCTTCGGGACCGCGGTCGATTATGGCTACACCTTC. Protein sequence: CASSFGTAVDYGYTF. The full variable domain, rest sourced from reference TRBV5-1 and TRBJ1-2, is KAGVTQTPRYLIKTRGQQVTLSCSPISGHRSVSWYQQTPGQGLQFLFEYFSETQRNKGNFPGRFSGRQFSNSRSEMNVSTLELGDSALYLCASSFGTAVDYGYTFGSGTRLTVV.